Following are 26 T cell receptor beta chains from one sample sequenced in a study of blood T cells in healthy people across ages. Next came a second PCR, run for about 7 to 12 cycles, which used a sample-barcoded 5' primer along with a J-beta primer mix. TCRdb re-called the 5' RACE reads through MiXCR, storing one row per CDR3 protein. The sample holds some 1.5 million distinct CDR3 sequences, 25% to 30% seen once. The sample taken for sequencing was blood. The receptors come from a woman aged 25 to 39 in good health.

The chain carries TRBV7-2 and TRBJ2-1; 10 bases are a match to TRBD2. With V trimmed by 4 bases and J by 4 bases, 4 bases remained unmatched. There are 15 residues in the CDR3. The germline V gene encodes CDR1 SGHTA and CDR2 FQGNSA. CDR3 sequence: CASSWLAGVYNEQFF. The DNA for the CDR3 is TGTGCCAGCAGCTGGCTAGCGGGGGTTTACAATGAGCAGTTCTTC.

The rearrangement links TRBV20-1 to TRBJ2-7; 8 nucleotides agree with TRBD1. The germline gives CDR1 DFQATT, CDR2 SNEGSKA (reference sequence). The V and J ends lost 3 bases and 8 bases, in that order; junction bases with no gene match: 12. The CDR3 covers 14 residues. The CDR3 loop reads CSARGTGGHLKQYF. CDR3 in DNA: TGCAGTGCTAGGGGGACAGGAGGACACCTGAAGCAGTACTTC.

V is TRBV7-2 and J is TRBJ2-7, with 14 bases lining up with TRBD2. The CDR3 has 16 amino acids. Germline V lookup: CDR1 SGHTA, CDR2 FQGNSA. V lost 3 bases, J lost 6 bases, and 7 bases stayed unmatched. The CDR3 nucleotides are TGTGCCAGCAGCTTCAGAGGGACTAGCGGGAGTGGCGAGCAGTACTTC. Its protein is CASSFRGTSGSGEQYF.

CDR3 nucleotide sequence: TGTGCCAGCAGTGAGGAAGGGCCCGCTTCCTACGAGCAGTACTTC. Translated: CASSEEGPASYEQYF. The rearrangement links TRBV7-9 to TRBJ2-7, with no clear D. V lost 6 bases and J lost 1, with 16 bases in between. This CDR3 region has 15 residues. Germline V gives CDR1 SEHNR, CDR2 FQNEAQ (reference sequence).

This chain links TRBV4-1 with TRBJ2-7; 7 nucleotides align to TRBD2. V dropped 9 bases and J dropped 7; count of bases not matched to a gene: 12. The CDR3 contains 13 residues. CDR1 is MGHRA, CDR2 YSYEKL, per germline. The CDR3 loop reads CASRRLADNEQYF. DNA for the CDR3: TGCGCCAGTAGACGGCTAGCGGACAATGAGCAGTACTTC.

The CDR3 region is CASSWTDTSYEQYF. In DNA, the CDR3 is TGTGCCAGCAGCTGGACCGACACATCCTACGAGCAGTACTTC. The chain combines TRBV7-2 with TRBJ2-7; unclear D gene. Trimming shortened V by 4 bases and J by 1 base, and 11 bases separated the two germline ends. Germline V gene lookup returns CDR1 SGHTA and CDR2 FQGNSA. The CDR3 is 14 residues long.

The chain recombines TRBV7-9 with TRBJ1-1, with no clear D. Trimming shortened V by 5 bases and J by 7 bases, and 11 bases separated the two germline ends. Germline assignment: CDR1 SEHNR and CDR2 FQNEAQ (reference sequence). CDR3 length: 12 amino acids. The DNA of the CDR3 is TGTGCCAGCAGCCCCACCCGGGGTGAAGCTTTCTTT. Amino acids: CASSPTRGEAFF.

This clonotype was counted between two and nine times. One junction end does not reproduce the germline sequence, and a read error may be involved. The CDR3 spells CAGSEGWGRTSGANVLTF. DNA for the CDR3: TGTGCCGGCAGTGAAGGCTGGGGACGGACCTCTGGGGCCAACGTCCTGACTTTC. The V gene is TRBV25-1, the J gene TRBJ2-6; D may match TRBD1 or TRBD2 (5 bases each). Germline V gives CDR1 MGHDK, CDR2 SYGVNS. This CDR3 is 18 amino acids long. The variable domain in full, with the rest retrieved from reference TRBV25-1 and TRBJ2-6, is EADIYQTPRYLVIGTGKKITLECSQTMGHDKMYWYQQDPGMELHLIHYSYGVNSTEKGDLSSESTVSRIRTEHFPLTLESARPSHTSQYLCAGSEGWGRTSGANVLTFGAGSRLTVL.

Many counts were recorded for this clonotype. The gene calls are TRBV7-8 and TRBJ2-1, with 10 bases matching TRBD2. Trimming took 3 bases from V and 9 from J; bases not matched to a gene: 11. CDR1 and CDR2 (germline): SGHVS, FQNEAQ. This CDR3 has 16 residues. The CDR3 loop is CASSFVASGSNGEQFF. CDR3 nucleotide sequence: TGTGCCAGCAGCTTTGTTGCTAGCGGGAGCAACGGTGAGCAGTTCTTC.

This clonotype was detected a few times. The CDR3: CASSQESDTQYF. The DNA of the CDR3 is TGCGCCAGCAGCCAAGAGTCAGATACGCAGTATTTT. The chain joins TRBV4-3 to TRBJ2-3; no definite D call. Looked up from germline, CDR1 is LGHNA and CDR2 is YSLEER. The ends were cut back, 0 bases at V and 4 bases at J, with 2 bases in the middle. This CDR3 contains 12 residues.

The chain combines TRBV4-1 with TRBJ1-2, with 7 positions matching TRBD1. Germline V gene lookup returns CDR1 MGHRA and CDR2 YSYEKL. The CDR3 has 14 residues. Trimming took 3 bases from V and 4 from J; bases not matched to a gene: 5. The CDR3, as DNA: TGCGCCAGCAGCCACCGGGACAGATCCTATGGCTACACCTTC. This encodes CASSHRDRSYGYTF.

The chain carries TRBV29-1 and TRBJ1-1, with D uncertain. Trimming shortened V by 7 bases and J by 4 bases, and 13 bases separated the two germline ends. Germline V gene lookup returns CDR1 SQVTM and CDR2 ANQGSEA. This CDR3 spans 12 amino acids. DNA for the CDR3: TGCAGCGGATCGCGACGGGGCACTGAAGCTTTCTTT. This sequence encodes CSGSRRGTEAFF.

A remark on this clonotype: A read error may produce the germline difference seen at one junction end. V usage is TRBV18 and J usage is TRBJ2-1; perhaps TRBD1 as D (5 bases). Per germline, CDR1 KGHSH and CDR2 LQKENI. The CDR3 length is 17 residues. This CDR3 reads CTSSLLSRVGDYNEQFF. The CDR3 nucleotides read TGTACCAGCTCACTACTGAGCAGGGTTGGAGACTACAATGAGCAGTTCTTC.

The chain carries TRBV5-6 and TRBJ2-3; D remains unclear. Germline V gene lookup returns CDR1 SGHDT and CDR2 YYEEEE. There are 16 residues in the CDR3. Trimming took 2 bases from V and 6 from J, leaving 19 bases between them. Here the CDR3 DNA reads TGTGCCAGCAGCTTTCAAGGCCAGCACACCGAGGATACGCAGTATTTT. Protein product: CASSFQGQHTEDTQYF.

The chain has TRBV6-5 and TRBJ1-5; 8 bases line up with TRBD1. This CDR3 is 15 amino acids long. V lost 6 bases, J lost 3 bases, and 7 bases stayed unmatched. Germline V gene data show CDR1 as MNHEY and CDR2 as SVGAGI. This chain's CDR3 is CASSTDRGTNQPQHF. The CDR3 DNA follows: TGTGCCAGCAGCACAGACAGGGGAACCAATCAGCCCCAGCATTTT.

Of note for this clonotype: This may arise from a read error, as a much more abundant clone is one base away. The CDR3 protein is CSVCRTQNTEAFF. DNA of the CDR3: TGCAGCGTTTGCCGGACACAGAACACTGAAGCTTTCTTT. The rearrangement uses TRBV29-1 and TRBJ1-1, with a possible D match to TRBD1 (5 bases). Between the trimmed V and J ends, which lost 5 bases and 1 base, there was a span of 11 bases. The CDR3 loop spans 13 amino acids. Per germline, CDR1 SQVTM and CDR2 ANQGSEA.

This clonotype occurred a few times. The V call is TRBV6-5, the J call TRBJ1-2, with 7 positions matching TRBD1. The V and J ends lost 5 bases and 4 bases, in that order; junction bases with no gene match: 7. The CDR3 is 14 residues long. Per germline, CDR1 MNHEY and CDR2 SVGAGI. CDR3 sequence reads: CASSGGTACYGYTF. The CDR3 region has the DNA TGTGCCAGCAGTGGGGGGACAGCATGCTATGGCTACACCTTC.

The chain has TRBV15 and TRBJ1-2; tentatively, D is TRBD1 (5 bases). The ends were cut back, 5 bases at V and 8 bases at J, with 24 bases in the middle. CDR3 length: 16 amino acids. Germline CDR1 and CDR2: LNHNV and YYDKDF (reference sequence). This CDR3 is CATSWGGDHALYGYTF. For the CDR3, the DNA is TGTGCCACCAGCTGGGGAGGGGACCACGCGCTTTACGGCTACACCTTC. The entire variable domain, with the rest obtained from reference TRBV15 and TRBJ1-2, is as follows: DAMVIQNPRYQVTQFGKPVTLSCSQTLNHNVMYWYQQKSSQAPKLLFHYYDKDFNNEADTPDNFQSRRPNTSFCFLDIRSPGLGDTAMYLCATSWGGDHALYGYTFGSGTRLTVV.

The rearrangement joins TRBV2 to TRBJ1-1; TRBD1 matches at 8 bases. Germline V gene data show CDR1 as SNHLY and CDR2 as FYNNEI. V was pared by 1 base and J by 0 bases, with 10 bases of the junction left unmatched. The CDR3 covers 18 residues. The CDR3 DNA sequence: TGTGCCAGCAGTGAAGGCCCGGGACAGGTTCTCATGAACACTGAAGCTTTCTTT. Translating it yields CASSEGPGQVLMNTEAFF.

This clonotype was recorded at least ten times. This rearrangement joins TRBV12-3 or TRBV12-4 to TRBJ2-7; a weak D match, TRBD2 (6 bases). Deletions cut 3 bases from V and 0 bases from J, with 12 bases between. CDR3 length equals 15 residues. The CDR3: CASSLTFGSSYEQYF. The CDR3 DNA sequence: TGTGCCAGCAGTTTGACTTTCGGGAGCTCCTACGAGCAGTACTTC.

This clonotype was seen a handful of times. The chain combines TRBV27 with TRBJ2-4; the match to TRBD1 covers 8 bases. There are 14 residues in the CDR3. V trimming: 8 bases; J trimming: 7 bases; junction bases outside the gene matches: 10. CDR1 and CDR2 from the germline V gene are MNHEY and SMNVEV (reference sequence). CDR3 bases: TGTGCCAGCGCAGGGGGCGAGTCCGCGAACATTCAGTACTTC. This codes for CASAGGESANIQYF.

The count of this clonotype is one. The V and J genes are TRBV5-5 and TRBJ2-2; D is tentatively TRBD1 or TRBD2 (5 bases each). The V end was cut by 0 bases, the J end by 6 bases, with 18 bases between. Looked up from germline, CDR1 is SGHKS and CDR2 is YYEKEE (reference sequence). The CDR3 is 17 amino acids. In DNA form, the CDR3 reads TGTGCCAGCAGCTTGGCCCAGGGCGAGGGAATGGCCGGGGAGCTGTTTTTT. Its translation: CASSLAQGEGMAGELFF.

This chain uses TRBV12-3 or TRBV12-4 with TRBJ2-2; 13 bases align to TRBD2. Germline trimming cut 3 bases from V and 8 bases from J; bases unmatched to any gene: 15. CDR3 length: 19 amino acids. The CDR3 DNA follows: TGTGCCAGCAGTTTGTTCGGACTAGCGGGAGTTTCGGTTTCAGGGGAGCTGTTTTTT. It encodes CASSLFGLAGVSVSGELFF.

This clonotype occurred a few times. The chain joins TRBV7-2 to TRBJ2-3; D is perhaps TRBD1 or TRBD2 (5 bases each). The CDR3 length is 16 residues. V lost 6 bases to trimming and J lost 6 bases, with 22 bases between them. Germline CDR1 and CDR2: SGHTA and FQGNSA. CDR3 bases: TGTGCCAGCAGAGAGACACCGAGCCTCGGGGCGGATACGCAGTATTTT. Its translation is CASRETPSLGADTQYF.

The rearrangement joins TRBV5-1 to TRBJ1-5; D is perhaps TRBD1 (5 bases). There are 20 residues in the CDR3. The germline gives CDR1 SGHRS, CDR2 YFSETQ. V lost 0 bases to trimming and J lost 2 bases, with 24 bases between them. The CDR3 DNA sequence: TGCGCCAGCAGCTTGGCGCCGGGACCCTTTGGGGAGGACGGCAATCAGCCCCAGCATTTT. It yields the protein CASSLAPGPFGEDGNQPQHF.

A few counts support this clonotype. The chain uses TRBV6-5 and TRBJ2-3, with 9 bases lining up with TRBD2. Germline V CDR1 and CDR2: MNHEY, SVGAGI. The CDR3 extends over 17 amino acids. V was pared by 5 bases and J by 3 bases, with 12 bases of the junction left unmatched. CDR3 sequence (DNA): TGTGCCAGCAGTAACCCGGGGCTAGCGGGGAGAACAGATACGCAGTATTTT. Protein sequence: CASSNPGLAGRTDTQYF.